This T cell receptor beta chain was identified in a study of cytomegalovirus exposure and HLA in healthy donors. Study-level findings and limits: A later examination showed that TCR association rates differed by HLA locus, with DRB1 most and HLA-C fewest. The productive fraction for most TCR beta V segments was about 90% or about 30% in an earlier analysis.

Whereas donors were nominally healthy upon sampling, unrecorded immune exposures were probable. The germline CDR1 and CDR2 sequences are SGHRS and YFSETQ. The ends were cut back, 4 bases at V and 1 base at J, with 10 bases in the middle. This CDR3 has 14 amino acids. Use of 60 Vbeta and 13 Jbeta primers characterized the PCR. Profiled with immunoSEQ multiplex PCR; TCRdb holds only in-frame clones, not every one. The profile shows 95,000 to 100,000 clones, roughly 80% of them singletons. As concerns this clone: Antigen unknown.

Sequenced: PBMCs. The receptor comes from a man aged 35-49 years in good health and CMV-seronegative. The chain combines TRBV5-1 with TRBJ2-3, with D possibly TRBD1 on 6 matching bases. CDR3 amino acids: CASSPGQRTDTQYF. DNA for the CDR3: TGCGCCAGCAGCCCAGGACAGCGCACAGATACGCAGTATTTT.